The rows below give T cell receptor beta chains drawn from one sample of a study of T cell repertoires in cytomegalovirus infection. The antigens of these receptors remain unknown. TCRdb independently ran MiXCR on the reads; one entry per CDR3 protein. The data contain approximately 1,000,000 distinct CDR3 sequences, less than 35% of them singletons. Specimen: cultured CD8+ T cells from PBMCs, collected from culture after CMV antigen stimulation. The source is a human donor in good health (CMV status not recorded). Some clones in this sample may be carry-over from other donors' samples. CDR3s include the opening cysteine and the closing phenylalanine or tryptophan. The D gene is left open where the match is weak. The size field is filled for only some rows; it gives once, few, many or a size class.

NA TRBD2 TRBJ2-1 TRBV5-6 CASSPIPGGSYNEQFF TGTGCCAGCAGCCCCATTCCGGGGGGGTCCTACAATGAGCAGTTCTTC
NA TRBD2 TRBJ2-3 TRBV7-6 CASSTTQRGASLDTQYF TGTGCCAGCAGTACGACTCAGCGGGGGGCTTCGTTAGATACGCAGTATTTT
many NA TRBJ2-1 TRBV7-6 CASSSRWDHEQFF TGTGCCAGCAGCTCCCGATGGGACCATGAGCAGTTCTTC
NA NA TRBJ2-2 TRBV7-2 CASRRDWANTGELFF TGTGCCAGCAGACGGGACTGGGCGAACACCGGGGAGCTGTTTTTT
NA NA TRBJ1-3 TRBV12-3/TRBV12-4 CASPTGSGNTIYF TGTGCCAGCCCAACGGGCTCTGGAAACACCATATATTTT
NA TRBD2 TRBJ2-3 TRBV14 CASSPTSGGPHTQYF TGTGCCAGCAGCCCCACTAGCGGGGGGCCCCATACGCAGTATTTT
NA NA TRBJ1-2 TRBV4-1 CASSQGTQARNYGYTF TGCGCCAGCAGCCAAGGAACGCAAGCCCGAAACTATGGCTACACCTTC
NA TRBD1 TRBJ1-6 TRBV19 CASSKTGGNSPLHF TGTGCCAGTAGTAAGACAGGGGGCAATTCACCCCTCCACTTT
NA NA TRBJ1-3 TRBV7-9 CASSTSATMGSAIYF TGTGCCAGCAGCACTTCGGCCACTATGGGGTCAGCCATATATTTT
NA NA TRBJ1-1 TRBV6-6 CASSYSSTVGTEAFF TGTGCCAGCAGTTACTCCTCGACAGTAGGCACTGAAGCTTTCTTT
many NA TRBJ2-1 TRBV7-9 CASSSGSYNEQFF TGTGCCAGCAGCTCTGGCTCCTACAATGAGCAGTTCTTC
NA NA TRBJ1-1 TRBV12-5 CASEGERTEAFF TGTGCTAGTGAGGGCGAAAGGACTGAAGCTTTCTTT
NA NA TRBJ1-5 TRBV9 CASSVDGGSNQPQHF TGTGCCAGCAGCGTAGATGGGGGAAGCAATCAGCCCCAGCATTTT
NA NA TRBJ1-1 TRBV7-8 CVSTPGWGANTEAFF TGTGTCAGCACCCCGGGGTGGGGGGCTAACACTGAAGCTTTCTTT
many NA TRBJ2-5 TRBV7-2 CASSFRGRQETQYF TGTGCCAGCAGCTTCAGGGGTCGGCAAGAGACCCAGTACTTC
once TRBD1 TRBJ1-1 TRBV7-6 CASSHSEGGYAEAFF TGTGCCAGCAGCCACTCGGAAGGGGGCTACGCTGAAGCTTTCTTT
NA NA TRBJ2-1 TRBV20-1 CSARAGGGPFF TGCAGTGCTAGAGCAGGGGGGGGCCCGTTCTTC
NA NA TRBJ2-6 TRBV6-6 CASISGGANVLTF TGTGCCAGCATTTCAGGAGGGGCCAACGTCCTGACTTTC
NA NA TRBJ1-1 TRBV10-3 CAISESIGFVPEAFF TGTGCCATCAGTGAGTCGATCGGTTTTGTCCCTGAAGCTTTCTTT
few TRBD2 TRBJ2-1 TRBV20-1 CSARTGLAGSDEQFF TGCAGTGCGAGAACGGGACTAGCGGGGAGCGATGAGCAGTTCTTC
NA TRBD2 TRBJ2-3 TRBV15 CATSRGGGSTDTQYF TGTGCCACCAGCAGAGGGGGGGGTAGCACAGATACGCAGTATTTT
few NA TRBJ2-3 TRBV20-1 CSARPVVDTQYF TGCAGTGCTAGGCCGGTGGTGGATACGCAGTATTTT
once NA TRBJ2-7 TRBV27 CASSLSGGAFWYEQYF TGTGCCAGCAGTTTATCTGGGGGGGCCTTTTGGTACGAGCAGTACTTC
many NA TRBJ2-2 TRBV5-5 CASSSPGGPGTGELFF TGTGCCAGCAGCTCCCCTGGAGGGCCCGGCACCGGGGAGCTGTTTTTT
many NA TRBJ2-4 TRBV7-9 CASSLLRPGDIQYF TGTGCCAGCAGCTTATTACGCCCCGGAGACATTCAGTACTTC
NA NA TRBJ1-1 TRBV12-3/TRBV12-4 CASSSGRLGAFF TGTGCCAGCAGTTCGGGACGGCTCGGCGCTTTCTTT
few NA TRBJ1-2 TRBV4-1 CASSQAEGIDYGYTF TGCGCCAGCAGCCAAGCTGAAGGGATCGACTATGGCTACACCTTC
NA NA TRBJ2-1 TRBV24-1 CATSRSTSSYNEQFF TGTGCCACCAGTCGTTCGACGAGCTCCTACAATGAGCAGTTCTTC
once NA TRBJ1-5 TRBV29-1 CSVLGVGGNNQPQHF TGCAGCGTCCTCGGGGTGGGCGGAAACAATCAGCCCCAGCATTTT
once NA TRBJ1-2 TRBV7-2 CASSNISRGGYTF TGTGCCAGCAGCAACATATCACGGGGCGGCTACACCTTC
NA NA TRBJ2-1 TRBV7-3 CASSLEGVFDEGNF TGTGCCAGCAGCTTAGAGGGGGTCTTCGACGAAGGGAACTTC
NA NA TRBJ2-5 TRBV7-9 CASSLFEGEVKETQYF TGTGCCAGCAGCTTATTTGAGGGGGAAGTAAAAGAGACCCAGTACTTC
few TRBD1 TRBJ1-4 TRBV12-3/TRBV12-4 CASTFGGQGLTNEKLFF TGTGCCAGCACCTTCGGGGGACAGGGTCTTACTAATGAAAAACTGTTTTTT
NA TRBD2 TRBJ2-3 TRBV6-2/TRBV6-3 CASSSTGGFLDTQYF TGTGCCAGCAGTTCAACGGGGGGGTTTTTGGATACGCAGTATTTT
few NA TRBJ1-6 TRBV7-9 CASSTSAGGTNSPLHF TGTGCCAGCAGCACTTCAGCGGGGGGGACTAATTCACCCCTCCACTTT
once NA TRBJ1-5 TRBV6-1 CASSEARSALLSNQPQHF TGTGCCAGCAGTGAAGCGCGGTCAGCACTGTTAAGCAATCAGCCCCAGCATTTT
NA NA TRBJ1-2 TRBV27 CASSSGPGARGYTF TGTGCCAGCAGTTCCGGACCGGGGGCTCGGGGCTACACCTTC
many TRBD2 TRBJ2-1 TRBV7-2 CASAYWGGIYNEQFF TGTGCCAGCGCTTATTGGGGGGGGATCTACAATGAGCAGTTCTTC
NA TRBD1 TRBJ2-7 TRBV18 CASSPQVTSGRGFPYEQYF TGTGCCAGCTCCCCCCAGGTCACGTCGGGCAGGGGGTTTCCCTACGAGCAGTACTTC
NA NA TRBJ1-1 TRBV25-1 CASRSNGGVVDTEAFF TGTGCCAGCAGATCGAATGGCGGGGTCGTGGACACTGAAGCTTTCTTT
NA NA TRBJ1-5 TRBV20-1 CSARHRDTNQLQHF TGCAGTGCTAGACACCGGGACACCAATCAGCTCCAGCATTTT
few NA TRBJ2-4 TRBV20-1 CSANLRAKNIQYF TGCAGTGCCAACTTAAGAGCCAAAAACATTCAGTACTTC
NA NA TRBJ1-1 TRBV7-9 CASSPALYNEAFF TGTGCCAGCAGCCCAGCCCTGTACAACGAAGCTTTCTTT
NA NA TRBJ1-2 TRBV7-9 CASSSVGQFHGYTF TGTGCCAGCAGCTCCGTAGGACAGTTCCATGGCTACACCTTC
few NA TRBJ1-2 TRBV20-1 CSARGITNYGYTF TGCAGTGCTAGGGGGATCACTAACTATGGCTACACCTTC
NA TRBD1 TRBJ2-3 TRBV7-3 CASSLNVMDRATDTQYF TGTGCCAGCAGCTTAAACGTGATGGACAGGGCAACAGATACGCAGTATTTT
NA TRBD2 TRBJ2-3 TRBV25-1 CASSRRRLAGAYTDTQYF TGTGCCAGCAGCCGAAGGCGGCTAGCGGGGGCCTATACAGATACGCAGTATTTT
once TRBD1 TRBJ1-2 TRBV20-1 CSARDVIGTGANYGYTF TGCAGTGCTAGAGATGTTATAGGGACAGGGGCTAACTATGGCTACACCTTC